The sample holds many counts of the clone carrying this T cell receptor beta chain. Its antigen is unidentified. CDR1 and CDR2 (germline): MNHEY, SVGEGT. The CDR3 has 15 residues. The J segment lost 3 bases and the V segment lost 2 bases, leaving 2 bases of the junction unmatched. In preparing bulk TCR libraries, previously described methods and listed TCR primers were used. Each CDR3 protein gets one entry after TCRdb re-called the PCR reads with MiXCR. Of about half a million distinct CDR3 sequences in the sample, around 21% are singletons; the top ten hold 0.7% to 0.95%. The data derive from a study of molecular identifiers for immune sequencing clone quantification. General study points: In CMV-specific effectors, clones above 20 copies held over 98% of molecules; naive, under 1%.

A CD8+CD4-CCR7+CD45RA+ gate was used to sort naive CD8 T cells. The gene calls are TRBV6-2 or TRBV6-3 and TRBJ1-1; TRBD1 agrees at 11 bases. The sequence derives from a human donor in good health. Some libraries in this study had Jurkat cell RNA spiked in. Sequences were obtained from naive CD8+ T cells from blood, with Jurkat cell RNA spiked in. The subset denotes: FACS-sorted CD8+CD4-CCR7+CD45RA+ naive T cells. Here the CDR3 DNA reads TGTGCCAGCAGTTACGGGACAGGGGGGCACACTGAAGCTTTCTTT. This gives the protein CASSYGTGGHTEAFF.